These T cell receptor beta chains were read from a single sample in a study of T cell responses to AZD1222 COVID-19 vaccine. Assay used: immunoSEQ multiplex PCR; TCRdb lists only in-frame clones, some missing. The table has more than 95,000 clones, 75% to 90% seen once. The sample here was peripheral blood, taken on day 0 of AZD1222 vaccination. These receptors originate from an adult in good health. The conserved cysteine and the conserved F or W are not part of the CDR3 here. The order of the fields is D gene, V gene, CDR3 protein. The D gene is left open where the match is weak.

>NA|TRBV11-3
ASSPGTQYQETQY
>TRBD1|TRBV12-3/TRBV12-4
ASSTGGADTIY
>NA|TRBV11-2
ASSLGQYYGYT
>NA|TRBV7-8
ASSWGQDYGYT
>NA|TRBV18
ASSPRSGLNTEAF
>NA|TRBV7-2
ASRGGPNTGELF
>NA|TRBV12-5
ASGPVGANVLT
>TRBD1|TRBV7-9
ASSLLGTGFPSYEQY
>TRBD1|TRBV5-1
ASSLAGGEVAF
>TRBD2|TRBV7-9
ASSLGGGEGNEQF
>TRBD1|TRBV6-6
ASSRQGRYSGNTIY
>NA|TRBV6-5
ASSSTLRTEAF
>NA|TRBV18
ASSFRQASYEQY
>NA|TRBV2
ASSESGDDTGELF
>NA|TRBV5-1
ASSLEQGMYNEQF
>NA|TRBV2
ASSGVVGGAEQY
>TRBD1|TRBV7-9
ASSSGTGVWGYT
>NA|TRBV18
ASSLWVGQETQY
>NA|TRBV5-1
ASSFPGEDTQY
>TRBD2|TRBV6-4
ASSDSAGGNEQF
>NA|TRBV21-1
ASLHPIGTGLSGELF
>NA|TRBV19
ASRRGLNEKLF
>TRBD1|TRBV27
ASRGQGADTQY
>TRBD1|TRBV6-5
ASSSDRNYNSPLH
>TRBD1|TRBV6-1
ASSERQGWGTGELF
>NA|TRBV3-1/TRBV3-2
ASTLVGVKNEQF
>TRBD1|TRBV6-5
ASSYGGTVNEKLF
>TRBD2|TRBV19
ASSTPGTSGGNEQF
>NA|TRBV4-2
ASSHVATSSYEQY
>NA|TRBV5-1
ASSFAGGDIYEQY
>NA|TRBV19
ASSIGVANQPQH
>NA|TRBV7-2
ASSLDGQTNGYT
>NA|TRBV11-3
ASSLGVRGRHYNEQF
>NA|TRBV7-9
ASSTKEGLREKLF
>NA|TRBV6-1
ASSGGDSANTGELF
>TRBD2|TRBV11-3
ASSSRLAGGDYNEQF
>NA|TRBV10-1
ASSNQGNEKLF
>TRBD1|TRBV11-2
ASSLGWTGGPAEQF
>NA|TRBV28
ASSFWWESGGYT
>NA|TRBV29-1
SVEGLGGRVTEAF
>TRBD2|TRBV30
AWTRLAGGSYNEQF
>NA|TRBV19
ASKRSTSSYEQY
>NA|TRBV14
ASSQGPGTLTGTQY
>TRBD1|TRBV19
ASSVTGARRFNEQY